Presented here are 4 T cell receptor beta chains from one specimen sequenced in a study of T cell responses to AZD1222 COVID-19 vaccine. Sequencing used immunoSEQ multiplex PCR; TCRdb keeps in-frame clones, though not all of them. Among some 180,000 clones listed, around nine tenths were seen once. Sequenced here: peripheral blood, sampled 28 days after the second dose of the MenACWY control vaccine. The receptors originated from an adult who received the MenACWY meningococcal vaccine as a control.

This chain connects TRBV4-3 to TRBJ2-5; the match to TRBD2 covers 10 bases. Trimming at V came to 8 bases and at J to 0 bases, leaving 9 bases not matched to a gene. CDR1 is LGHNA and CDR2 is YSLEER in the germline V gene. This CDR3 contains 16 residues. This CDR3 is CASSPGLAGDQETQYF. In DNA, the CDR3 is TGCGCCAGCTCCCCAGGGCTAGCGGGGGACCAAGAGACCCAGTACTTC.

The rearrangement joins TRBV2 to TRBJ2-1, with 9 bases lining up with TRBD2. The germline V gene has CDR1 SNHLY and CDR2 FYNNEI. The ends lost 7 bases at V and 0 bases at J; junction bases unmatched: 4. The CDR3 extends over 15 amino acids. CDR3 DNA: TGTGCCAGCATTGGGACTAGCCACTCCTACAATGAGCAGTTCTTC. The encoded protein is CASIGTSHSYNEQFF.

This rearrangement joins TRBV5-6 to TRBJ1-1; 9 bases are shared with TRBD1. The CDR3 is made up of 15 amino acids. Germline-derived CDR1 and CDR2 are SGHDT and YYEEEE. V shed 1 base, J shed 4 bases, and the junction held 5 bases outside the gene matches. The CDR3 loop reads CASSLRTGVGTEAFF. The CDR3 region has the DNA TGTGCCAGCAGCTTGAGGACAGGGGTGGGCACTGAAGCTTTCTTT.

The chain uses TRBV19 and TRBJ2-1, with D perhaps matching TRBD2 (5 bases). V lost 3 bases, J lost 3 bases, and 9 bases lay in between. The germline CDR1 and CDR2 sequences are LNHDA and SQIVND (reference sequence). The CDR3 is made up of 14 amino acids. The CDR3 nucleotides are TGTGCCAGTAGTATGACCGGGAACTACAATGAGCAGTTCTTC. Translated: CASSMTGNYNEQFF.